Detailed here is one T cell receptor beta chain. No cognate antigen has been identified for it. Per-nucleotide qualities are absent, and no much larger clonotype sits a single base away. Relative to germline, V is 7 bases shorter and J is 10 bases shorter, with 27 bases between their ends. Sequences SGHDT (CDR1) and YYEEEE (CDR2) are obtained from the germline V gene. Its CDR3 holds 16 amino acids, cysteine through phenylalanine. This entry keeps only the CDR3 DNA: 48 bases, framed from base 1. The sequencer listed for this sample is Illumina HiSeq 1500. The public sequencing data were trimmed at Q25 with fastp and processed into clonotypes with MiXCR by TCRdb, which kept only in-frame beta chains. Each entry merges the rows of one CDR3 protein and shows their most common DNA and genes. The sample has about 920,000 distinct CDR3 sequences on record, more than 25% of them singletons. The ten largest account for more than 12% of the sample.

This specimen's treatment or condition label, interpreted: in vitro stimulation with specific CMV peptide epitopes to enrich CMV-specific T cells. The data belong to a study of T cell repertoires in cytomegalovirus infection (dated by TCRdb to 2018 to 2020). Some background on the complete study: Peptide stimulations targeted recently identified HLA-C-restricted CMV epitopes, whose presentation resists viral immunomodulation, together with well-studied HLA-B-restricted epitopes. The HLA type of each donor mattered for the analysis, because public TCR beta signatures pointed to carriage of CMV infection along with the matching HLA type. Results the study describes overall, beyond this receptor: In both this cohort and an independent roughly 350-donor cohort, the cumulative frequency of public TCR beta family members distinguished carriers of CMV infection plus the relevant HLA type. The ex vivo response was dominated by HLA-C-restricted CMV-specific TCR beta clonotypes, and the single most frequent clonotype in two of eight donors was supplied by these HLA-C-restricted clonotypes.

Sample: cultured CD8+ T cells from PBMCs, taken from culture after CMV antigen stimulation. The source of this sequence is a human donor in good health (CMV status not recorded). Some clones in this sample may be carry-over from other donors' samples. This sequence uses TRBV5-6 and TRBJ2-1; perhaps TRBD2 is the D gene, with 7 bases matching. The CDR3 loop reads CASFRRSSGGGKEQFF. The sequence in DNA is TGTGCCAGCTTCCGGAGATCTAGCGGAGGGGGTAAAGAGCAGTTCTTC.